The 10 T cell receptor beta chains given below trace back to one sample, sequenced in a study of blood T cells in healthy people across ages. A sample-barcoded 5' primer and a J-beta primer mix were used in a second PCR of about 7 to 11 cycles. MiXCR, run by TCRdb on the 5' RACE reads, gives a single entry per CDR3 protein. The sample has 790,000 or so distinct CDR3 sequences; roughly 50% are singletons. Sequencing was done on a sample of blood. These receptors were obtained from a man aged 35 to 55 in good health.

The table lists this clonotype with a few counts. The chain employs TRBV28 and TRBJ2-5, with 11 bases lining up with TRBD1. The J call may be mistaken, given a closer DNA end match to TRBJ2-7. Looked up from germline, CDR1 is MDHEN and CDR2 is SYDVKM. This CDR3 is 13 amino acids long. The CDR3, as DNA: TGTGCCAGCAGACTGGACAGGGGGCACGAGCAGTACTTC. Translation gives CASRLDRGHEQYF.

Comment on this clonotype: A junction end diverges from the germline sequence, so it may reflect a read error. The DNA of the CDR3 is TGTGGCAGCAAGCGGGGGACCTCCTACGAGCAGTACTTC. Its protein is CGSKRGTSYEQYF. The rearrangement joins TRBV6-5 to TRBJ2-7; 8 nucleotides line up with TRBD2. CDR1 MNHEY and CDR2 SVGAGI come from the germline V gene. The CDR3 runs to 13 residues.

This clonotype appeared once. V gene TRBV12-3 or TRBV12-4 combines with J gene TRBJ2-5; 9 bases fit TRBD1. The better agreement between TRBJ2-7 and the DNA end casts doubt on the J call. CDR3 size: 15 residues. CDR3 amino acids: CASSLEQGAFHEQYF. The CDR3 DNA reads as TGTGCCAGCAGTTTGGAACAGGGGGCATTCCACGAGCAGTACTTC.

The chain recombines TRBV5-1 with TRBJ2-2; 13 bases are a match to TRBD2. V was pared by 4 bases and J by 6 bases, with 6 bases of the junction left unmatched. The CDR3 length is 16 residues. CDR1 and CDR2 from the germline V gene are SGHRS and YFSETQ. In DNA form, the CDR3 reads TGCGCCAGCAGCGGCTGGACTAGCGGGGGCGCCGGGGAGCTGTTTTTT. Its protein is CASSGWTSGGAGELFF.

This clonotype was observed once. The V gene is TRBV9, the J gene TRBJ2-3, with a weak D call TRBD2 (6 bases). Germline lookup yields CDR1 SGDLS and CDR2 YYNGEE. Deletions cut 0 bases from V and 0 bases from J, with 11 bases between. This CDR3 comprises 16 residues. The CDR3 is CASSVGRAGSTDTQYF. The CDR3, as DNA: TGTGCCAGCAGCGTAGGGAGGGCCGGGAGCACAGATACGCAGTATTTT.

The chain carries TRBV12-3 or TRBV12-4 and TRBJ2-1; D could derive from TRBD1 or TRBD2 (5 bases each). This CDR3 has 13 amino acids. V was trimmed by 6 bases and J by 10 bases, leaving 16 bases between them. The CDR3 DNA reads TGTGCCAGCAGCCCTAGCCCCGGGACGGAGCAGTTCTTC. Amino acids: CASSPSPGTEQFF.

The chain recombines TRBV9 with TRBJ2-5; D is possibly TRBD1 (6 bases). The CDR3 length is 15 residues. V lost 0 bases to trimming and J lost 1 base, with 10 bases between them. Germline CDR1 reads SGDLS; CDR2 reads YYNGEE. In DNA, the CDR3 is TGTGCCAGCAGCGTAGCCAGGGGCCCCCAAGAGACCCAGTACTTC. This encodes CASSVARGPQETQYF.

This clonotype has more than one count but fewer than ten. V gene TRBV20-1 combines with J gene TRBJ2-4; TRBD1 might be the D (5 bases). The end of the DNA fits TRBJ2-7 better, so the J call may be wrong. Germline V CDR1 and CDR2: DFQATT, SNEGSKA (reference sequence). CDR3 length equals 13 residues. The CDR3 is CSAYGQGRGEQYF. The CDR3 nucleotides are TGCAGTGCCTACGGGCAGGGTAGGGGCGAGCAGTACTTC.

The rearrangement uses TRBV6-4 and TRBJ1-5; TRBD1 matches 7 bases. The CDR3 is 15 amino acids. The germline V gene encodes CDR1 MRHNA and CDR2 SNTAGT. V was pared by 4 bases and J by 5 bases, with 8 bases of the junction left unmatched. Here the CDR3 reads CASSVGTVGDQPQHF. The CDR3 region has the DNA TGTGCCAGCAGTGTAGGGACAGTGGGCGATCAGCCCCAGCATTTT.

The V gene is TRBV28, the J gene TRBJ2-1; D is ambiguous. The V gene lost 3 bases and the J gene lost 2 bases, with 11 bases spanning the gap. The length of the CDR3 is 15 residues. The germline V gene encodes CDR1 MDHEN and CDR2 SYDVKM. CDR3 nucleotide sequence: TGTGCCAGCAGTTTCATGTTCCAGACCTACAATGAGCAGTTCTTC. It translates to CASSFMFQTYNEQFF.